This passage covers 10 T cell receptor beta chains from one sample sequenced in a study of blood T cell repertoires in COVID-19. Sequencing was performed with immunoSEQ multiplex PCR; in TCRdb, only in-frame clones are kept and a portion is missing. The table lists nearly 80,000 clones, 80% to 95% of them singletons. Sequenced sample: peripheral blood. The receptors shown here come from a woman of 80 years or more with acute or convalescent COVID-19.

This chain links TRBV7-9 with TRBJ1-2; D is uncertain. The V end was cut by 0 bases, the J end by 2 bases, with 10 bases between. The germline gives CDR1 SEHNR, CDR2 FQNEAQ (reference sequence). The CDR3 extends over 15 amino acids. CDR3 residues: CASSLAHGRNYGYTF. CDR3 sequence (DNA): TGTGCCAGCAGCTTAGCCCATGGCCGAAACTATGGCTACACCTTC.

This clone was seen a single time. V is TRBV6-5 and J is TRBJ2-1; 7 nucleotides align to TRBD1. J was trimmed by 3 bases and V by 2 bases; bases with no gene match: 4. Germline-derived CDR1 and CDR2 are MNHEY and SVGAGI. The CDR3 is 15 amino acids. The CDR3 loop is CASSYRSGGYNEQFF. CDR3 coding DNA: TGTGCCAGCAGTTACAGGTCAGGGGGCTACAATGAGCAGTTCTTC.

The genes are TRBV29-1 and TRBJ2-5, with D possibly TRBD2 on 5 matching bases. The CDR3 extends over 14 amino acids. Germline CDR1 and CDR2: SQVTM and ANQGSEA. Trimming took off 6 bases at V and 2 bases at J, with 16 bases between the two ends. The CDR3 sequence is CSVPPLREQETQYF. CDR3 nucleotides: TGCAGCGTCCCCCCGCTGAGGGAACAAGAGACCCAGTACTTC.

In nucleotides, the CDR3 is TGTGCTAGTGGTTTCCCCGGGATTGGGGCCAACGTCCTGACTTTC. This translates into CASGFPGIGANVLTF. This chain links TRBV12-5 with TRBJ2-6; tentative D call: TRBD2 (5 bases). The CDR3 totals 15 residues. V lost 3 bases and J 3 bases, leaving 9 bases between the germline ends. The germline CDR1 and CDR2 sequences are LGHNT and FRNRAP.

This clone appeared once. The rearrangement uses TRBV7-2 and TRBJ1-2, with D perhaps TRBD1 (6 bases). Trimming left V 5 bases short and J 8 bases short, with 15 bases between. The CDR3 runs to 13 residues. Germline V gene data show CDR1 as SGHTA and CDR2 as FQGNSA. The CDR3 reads CASSRIRGGGYTF. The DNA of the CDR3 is TGTGCCAGCAGCCGAATCAGGGGCGGGGGCTACACCTTC. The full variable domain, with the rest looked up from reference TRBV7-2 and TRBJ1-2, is GAGVSQSPSNKVTEKGKDVELRCDPISGHTALYWYRQSLGQGLEFLIYFQGNSAPDKSGLPSDRFSAERTGGSVSTLTIQRTQQEDSAVYLCASSRIRGGGYTFGSGTRLTVV.

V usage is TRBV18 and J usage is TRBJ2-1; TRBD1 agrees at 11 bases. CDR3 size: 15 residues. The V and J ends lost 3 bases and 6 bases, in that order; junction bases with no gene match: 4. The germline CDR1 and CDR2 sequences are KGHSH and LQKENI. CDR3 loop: CASSPRDRGFNEQFF. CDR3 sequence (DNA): TGTGCCAGCTCACCGCGGGACAGGGGGTTCAATGAGCAGTTCTTC.

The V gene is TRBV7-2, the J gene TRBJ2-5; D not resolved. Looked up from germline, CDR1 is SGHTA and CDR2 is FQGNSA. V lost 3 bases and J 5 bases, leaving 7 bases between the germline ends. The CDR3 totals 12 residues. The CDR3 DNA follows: TGTGCCAGCAGCTTTGCTCGGGAGACCCAGTACTTC. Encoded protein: CASSFARETQYF.

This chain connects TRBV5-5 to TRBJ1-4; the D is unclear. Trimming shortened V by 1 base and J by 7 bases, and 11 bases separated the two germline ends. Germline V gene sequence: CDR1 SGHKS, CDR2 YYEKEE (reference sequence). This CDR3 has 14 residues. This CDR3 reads CASSLSGVGEKLFF. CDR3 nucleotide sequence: TGTGCCAGCAGCTTGTCCGGGGTGGGTGAAAAACTGTTTTTT.

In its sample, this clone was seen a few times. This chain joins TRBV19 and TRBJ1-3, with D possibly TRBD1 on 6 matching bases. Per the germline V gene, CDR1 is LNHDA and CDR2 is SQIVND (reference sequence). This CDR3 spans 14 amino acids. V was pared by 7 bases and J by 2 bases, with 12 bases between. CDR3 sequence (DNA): TGTGCCAGTACCCGAGGGGGGGCTGGAAACACCATATATTTT. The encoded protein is CASTRGGAGNTIYF.

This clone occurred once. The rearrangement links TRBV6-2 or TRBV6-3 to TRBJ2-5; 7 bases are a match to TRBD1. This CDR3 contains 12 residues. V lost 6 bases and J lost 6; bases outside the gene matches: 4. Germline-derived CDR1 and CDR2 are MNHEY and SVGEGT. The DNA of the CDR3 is TGTGCCAGCAGCGGACAGGAAAAGACCCAGTACTTC. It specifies CASSGQEKTQYF.